This TCR beta chain was profiled in a study of regulatory T cells in long-lasting Graves disease. Notes on the study in general: Persistent disease preferred TRBV28, TRBJ1-2 and TRBJ2-5; new disease, TRBV20-1 and TRBJ2-1.

Comment on this clonotype: As yet, its antigen is unknown.

As for time point: newly diagnosed GD, antithyroid drugs for less than 3 months. Making the TCR library involved RNA that had been extracted from PBMCs. CDR1 and CDR2 (germline): DFQATT, SNEGSKA (reference sequence). The CDR3 has 12 residues. Trimming removed 1 base from V and 2 bases from J, with 6 bases in between. The TCR beta library used iRepertoire HTBI primers with Arm-PCR amplification of CDR3. TCRdb analysed the multiplex PCR reads with MiXCR anew, one entry per CDR3 protein. The sample gives fewer than 450,000 distinct CDR3 sequences, 15% of which show up once; over 7.5% is in the top ten. The data were also submitted as part of a second study, on T cells in Graves' hyperthyroidism and ophthalmopathy. As reported in that work: In patients aged 18 to 65, hyperthyroidism was newly diagnosed, with duration under 2 months. Initially, a first-round RT-PCR of the TCR CDR3 employed the HTBI primer set. Most clonotypes expanded in thyroid above 0.001 were likewise present in blood.

The clonotype originates from a woman in her 40s with Graves disease. Here the sequenced sample was peripheral blood mononuclear cells (PBMCs), taken at new diagnosis, from a patient treated with antithyroid drugs. The V gene is TRBV20-1, the J gene TRBJ2-7; D not resolved. For the CDR3, the DNA is TGCAGTGCTAGAGGTGGTCCCTACGAGCAGTACTTC. As protein: CSARGGPYEQYF.